The 32 T cell receptor beta chains below were found in one sample sequenced in a study of shared clonotypes between healthy human individuals. Method: immunoSEQ multiplex PCR; TCRdb's copy keeps in-frame clones and lacks some. Of under 1,100,000 clones in the sample, approximately 68% are singletons; the top ten hold around 1.4%. Input material: memory CD4+ T cells sorted from blood. Subset defined: CD45RA-negative fraction. These receptor sequences come from a man between 18 and 35 years old in good health.

The V call is TRBV5-1, the J call TRBJ2-5, with a tentative D call TRBD1 (6 bases). V gave up 5 bases and J gave up 5 bases, with 22 bases separating them. CDR3 length: 16 residues. CDR1 and CDR2 from the germline V gene are SGHRS and YFSETQ. CDR3 in DNA: TGCGCCAGCAGGATCAGGGGCGAGGTTGTATCGGAGACCCAGTACTTC. It yields the protein CASRIRGEVVSETQYF. Drawing the rest from reference TRBV5-1 and TRBJ2-5, the complete variable domain is KAGVTQTPRYLIKTRGQQVTLSCSPISGHRSVSWYQQTPGQGLQFLFEYFSETQRNKGNFPGRFSGRQFSNSRSEMNVSTLELGDSALYLCASRIRGEVVSETQYFGPGTRLLVL.

The V call is TRBV21-1, the J call TRBJ2-7; the D call of TRBD2 is as the table states it, not checked on the DNA. TRBV21-1 is annotated as a pseudogene. This CDR3 comprises 14 residues. The CDR3 reads CASSKVGTPYEQYF. CDR3 DNA sequence: TGTGCCAGCAGCAAGGTCGGTACTCCCTACGAGCAGTACTTC.

V is TRBV7-2 and J is TRBJ2-1; 9 positions agree with TRBD1. CDR1 and CDR2 from the germline V gene are SGHTA and FQGNSA. Unmatched junction bases numbered 7, after V lost 3 bases and J lost 7 bases. There are 15 residues in the CDR3. CDR3 nucleotide sequence: TGTGCCAGCAGCTTCGACAGGGGGAATAGGAATGAGCAGTTCTTC. The encoded protein is CASSFDRGNRNEQFF.

The rearrangement links TRBV5-5 to TRBJ2-7; 7 bases are shared with TRBD1. This CDR3 contains 15 residues. Germline values: CDR1 SGHKS, CDR2 YYEKEE (reference sequence). The V segment lost 4 bases and the J segment 4 bases; nucleotides outside the gene matches: 11. Here the CDR3 reads CASSGTGAPVYEQYF. The DNA for the CDR3 is TGTGCCAGCAGCGGTACAGGGGCCCCGGTGTACGAGCAGTACTTC. The whole variable domain, remainder taken from reference TRBV5-5 and TRBJ2-7, is DAGVTQSPTHLIKTRGQQVTLRCSPISGHKSVSWYQQVLGQGPQFIFQYYEKEERGRGNFPDRFSARQFPNYSSELNVNALLLGDSALYLCASSGTGAPVYEQYFGPGTRLTVT.

The V call is TRBV7-9, the J call TRBJ2-2; 7 bases map to TRBD2. Germline V gene sequence: CDR1 SEHNR, CDR2 FQNEAQ (reference sequence). J gave up 0 bases and V 0 bases, and 7 bases lay outside the gene matches. The CDR3 is made up of 18 amino acids. CDR3 sequence: CASSLAYLAAPNTGELFF. CDR3 DNA sequence: TGTGCCAGCAGCTTAGCTTACCTAGCGGCCCCGAACACCGGGGAGCTGTTTTTT.

The rearrangement uses TRBV18 and TRBJ2-7; possibly TRBD2 for D (5 bases). Germline V CDR1 and CDR2: KGHSH, LQKENI. This CDR3 contains 15 residues. The ends were cut back, 3 bases at V and 7 bases at J, with 19 bases in the middle. DNA of the CDR3: TGTGCCAGCTCACCTATTGTAGCCCTGAGCGGAGAGCAGTACTTC. Translation: CASSPIVALSGEQYF.

The genes are TRBV5-6 and TRBJ1-4; TRBD1 is a possible D gene (6 bases). V lost 4 bases to trimming and J lost 6 bases, with 16 bases between them. CDR1 and CDR2 from the germline V gene are SGHDT and YYEEEE. The CDR3 runs 15 residues. In nucleotides, the CDR3 is TGTGCCAGCAGCGCCCTGGACAGCTCATATGAAAAACTGTTTTTT. Residues: CASSALDSSYEKLFF.

This clone was detected once. This chain links TRBV29-1 with TRBJ1-4; TRBD1 might be the D (6 bases). This CDR3 spans 13 amino acids. CDR1 and CDR2 from the germline V gene are SQVTM and ANQGSEA. Trimming pared 4 bases from V and 12 bases from J, leaving 18 bases between. Written as DNA, the CDR3 is TGCAGCGTTGTCGTTCAGGGGACCTCGGAACTGTTTTTT. Encoded protein: CSVVVQGTSELFF.

The rearrangement joins TRBV5-8 to TRBJ2-2; D gene ambiguous. Trimming took 2 bases from V and 11 from J, leaving 10 bases between them. Germline V gives CDR1 SGHTS, CDR2 YDEGEE. The CDR3 contains 12 residues. The CDR3, as DNA: TGTGCCAGCAGCTTCTCTAGATTTGAGCTGTTTTTT. Its translation is CASSFSRFELFF.

The rearrangement links TRBV28 to TRBJ1-1; the D is unclear. Germline loops: CDR1 MDHEN, CDR2 SYDVKM. Trimming left V 3 bases short and J 3 bases short, with 14 bases between. There are 15 residues in the CDR3. CDR3: CASSFARAQDTEAFF. The CDR3 nucleotides read TGTGCCAGCAGTTTCGCCCGGGCGCAAGACACTGAAGCTTTCTTT.

The J gene is TRBJ1-1, the V gene TRBV2; D remains unclear. CDR3 size: 14 residues. Trimming took off 4 bases at V and 3 bases at J, with 12 bases between the two ends. Germline loops: CDR1 SNHLY, CDR2 FYNNEI. The CDR3 loop is CASSGAPRDTEAFF. The CDR3 DNA follows: TGTGCCAGCAGTGGTGCCCCGAGGGACACTGAAGCTTTCTTT.

The chain combines TRBV6-1 with TRBJ2-7; possibly TRBD2 for D (7 bases). The CDR3 is 13 residues long. V dropped 7 bases and J dropped 6 bases, with 16 bases sitting between them. CDR1 is MNHNS and CDR2 is SASEGT in the germline V gene. The CDR3 here is CASNQGRGSEQYF. CDR3 coding DNA: TGTGCCAGCAACCAGGGGAGGGGTAGCGAGCAGTACTTC.

V usage is TRBV5-1 and J usage is TRBJ1-3; tentatively, D is TRBD1 (6 bases). The CDR3 sequence is 16 residues long. Germline V gene lookup returns CDR1 SGHRS and CDR2 YFSETQ. The V and J ends lost 3 bases and 0 bases respectively, with 13 bases between them. The CDR3 sequence is CASSSTGSNSGNTIYF. The CDR3 nucleotides read TGCGCCAGCAGCTCGACAGGATCCAACTCTGGAAACACCATATATTTT.

The V and J genes are TRBV5-5 and TRBJ1-5; D perhaps matches TRBD1 (5 bases). Between the trimmed V and J ends, which lost 3 bases and 5 bases, there was a span of 12 bases. This CDR3 has 14 residues. Germline CDR1 and CDR2: SGHKS and YYEKEE (reference sequence). The CDR3 protein is CASSSKGTDQPQHF. The CDR3 DNA sequence: TGTGCCAGCAGCTCCAAAGGGACTGATCAGCCCCAGCATTTT. Drawing the rest from reference TRBV5-5 and TRBJ1-5, the complete variable domain is DAGVTQSPTHLIKTRGQQVTLRCSPISGHKSVSWYQQVLGQGPQFIFQYYEKEERGRGNFPDRFSARQFPNYSSELNVNALLLGDSALYLCASSSKGTDQPQHFGDGTRLSIL.

The chain is built from TRBV6-5 and TRBJ1-1; no reliable D call. V gave up 6 bases and J gave up 12 bases, with 17 bases separating them. Germline assignment: CDR1 MNHEY and CDR2 SVGAGI. CDR3 size: 12 residues. This chain's CDR3 is CASSQGSTRTFF. CDR3 sequence (DNA): TGTGCCAGCAGCCAAGGATCAACGAGGACTTTCTTT.

V is TRBV19 and J is TRBJ2-7; 7 nucleotides align to TRBD2. Germline V gene sequence: CDR1 LNHDA, CDR2 SQIVND (reference sequence). This CDR3 comprises 16 residues. V dropped 5 bases and J dropped 4; count of bases not matched to a gene: 14. CDR3 in amino acids: CASSSLGRGSLYEQYF. CDR3 DNA: TGTGCCAGTAGTTCCCTCGGGCGCGGGAGTCTATACGAGCAGTACTTC.

This clone appeared once. In nucleotides, the CDR3 is TGTGCCAGCAAGGGCGGAAACTCCTACGAGCAGTACTTC. This sequence encodes CASKGGNSYEQYF. The chain couples TRBV7-8 to TRBJ2-7; D gene uncertain. Trimming cost V 7 bases and J 0 bases, with 10 bases left between them. The CDR3 is made up of 13 amino acids. CDR1 is SGHVS, CDR2 FQNEAQ, per germline.

The chain is built from TRBV14 and TRBJ2-2; the match to TRBD1 covers 7 bases. The CDR3 is 13 residues long. Per the germline V gene, CDR1 is SGHDN and CDR2 is FVKESK. J lost 8 bases, V lost 4 bases, and 4 bases had no gene match. The CDR3 is CASSPDRRGELFF. In DNA, the CDR3 is TGTGCCAGCAGCCCGGACAGGCGGGGGGAGCTGTTTTTT.

The chain employs TRBV6-5 and TRBJ2-2, with D perhaps being TRBD1 or TRBD2 (5 bases each). Trimming took off 5 bases at V and 13 bases at J, with 11 bases between the two ends. From germline, CDR1 is MNHEY and CDR2 SVGAGI. CDR3 length equals 11 residues. CDR3 nucleotide sequence: TGTGCCAGCAGTCAAATGGGACGGCTGTTTTTT. As protein: CASSQMGRLFF.

This chain links TRBV28 with TRBJ2-7; D not certain. Per germline, CDR1 MDHEN and CDR2 SYDVKM. This CDR3 has 12 residues. V dropped 3 bases and J dropped 4 bases, with 7 bases sitting between them. CDR3 sequence (DNA): TGTGCCAGCAGTTTTGTTAAGTACGAGCAGTACTTC. It encodes CASSFVKYEQYF.

This CDR3 is CASSYSNSGGQETQYF. The CDR3 region has the DNA TGTGCCAGCAGTTACTCGAATAGCGGGGGGCAAGAGACCCAGTACTTC. The chain joins TRBV6-5 to TRBJ2-5; TRBD2 matches 10 bases. CDR1 and CDR2 from the germline V gene are MNHEY and SVGAGI. This CDR3 region has 16 residues. The V segment lost 0 bases and the J segment 2 bases; nucleotides outside the gene matches: 3.

The chain combines TRBV5-1 with TRBJ2-2, with unresolved D. In germline, CDR1 is SGHRS, CDR2 YFSETQ. The CDR3 consists of 14 residues. V was shortened by 0 bases and J by 6 bases, with 9 bases between the two germline ends. This chain's CDR3 is CASSLEGQAGELFF. CDR3 in DNA: TGCGCCAGCAGCTTGGAGGGTCAGGCCGGGGAGCTGTTTTTT.

This clone was picked up a small number of times. In the same sample, other DNA sequences code for this CDR3. The genes are TRBV5-1 and TRBJ2-2; D uncertain. Germline V gene lookup returns CDR1 SGHRS and CDR2 YFSETQ. This CDR3 is 13 amino acids long. V shed 0 bases and J shed 4 bases, with 4 bases lying between them. The chain's CDR3 is CASSLDPTGELFF. The CDR3, as DNA: TGCGCCAGCAGCTTGGATCCCACCGGGGAGCTGTTTTTT.

This clone occurred a few times. The chain has TRBV5-1 and TRBJ1-2; 7 bases align to TRBD1. The germline V gene has CDR1 SGHRS and CDR2 YFSETQ. V trimming: 4 bases; J trimming: 7 bases; junction bases outside the gene matches: 10. The CDR3 totals 14 residues. DNA of the CDR3: TGCGCCAGCAGCCCCTACACAGGGGAAGGTGGCTACACCTTC. The encoded protein is CASSPYTGEGGYTF.

The gene calls are TRBV5-4 and TRBJ1-2; D is possibly TRBD1 (6 bases). CDR3 size: 13 residues. In germline, CDR1 is SGHNT, CDR2 YYREEE (reference sequence). V lost 0 bases, J lost 7 bases, and 10 bases lay in between. The CDR3 sequence: CASSLGQVGGYTF. In DNA form, the CDR3 reads TGTGCCAGCAGCTTGGGACAGGTGGGTGGCTACACCTTC.

This clone was detected only a few times. The chain has TRBV19 and TRBJ1-2; maybe TRBD1 (6 bases). CDR1 is LNHDA, CDR2 SQIVND, per germline (reference sequence). V lost 4 bases, J lost 4 bases, and 10 bases lay in between. This CDR3 region has 13 residues. CDR3 region: CASSTGDFYGYTF. Here the CDR3 DNA reads TGTGCCAGTAGTACAGGGGACTTCTATGGCTACACCTTC. Full variable domain (remainder filled in from reference TRBV19 and TRBJ1-2): DGGITQSPKYLFRKEGQNVTLSCEQNLNHDAMYWYRQDPGQGLRLIYYSQIVNDFQKGDIAEGYSVSREKKESFPLTVTSAQKNPTAFYLCASSTGDFYGYTFGSGTRLTVV.

The chain uses TRBV2 and TRBJ2-5, with D possibly matching TRBD1 (6 bases). CDR3 length: 18 amino acids. Trimming pared 4 bases from V and 5 bases from J, leaving 26 bases between. Germline CDR1 reads SNHLY; CDR2 reads FYNNEI. The CDR3 region is CASSGAAAQGPSKETQYF. Written as DNA, the CDR3 is TGTGCCAGCAGTGGGGCCGCCGCTCAGGGGCCCTCAAAGGAGACCCAGTACTTC.

This CDR3 reads CASSTPGNPGYTF. CDR3 DNA sequence: TGTGCCAGCAGTACGCCAGGGAATCCGGGCTACACCTTC. The V and J genes are TRBV2 and TRBJ1-2; possible D gene TRBD1, 5 bases. The length of the CDR3 is 13 residues. V lost 5 bases to trimming and J lost 8 bases, with 15 bases between them. Germline CDR1 and CDR2: SNHLY and FYNNEI.

The chain couples TRBV30 to TRBJ1-6; weak D call: TRBD1 (6 bases). With 4 bases removed from V and 4 bases from J, the gap between germline ends came to 17 bases. The CDR3 covers 16 residues. Germline lookup yields CDR1 GTSNPN and CDR2 SVGIG (reference sequence). The CDR3 DNA is TGTGCCTGGAATGACAGGTGGGAACCTTATAATTCACCCCTCCACTTT. Its translation is CAWNDRWEPYNSPLHF.

This sequence joins TRBV4-1 and TRBJ2-2, with 9 positions matching TRBD2. Germline assignment: CDR1 MGHRA and CDR2 YSYEKL. Unmatched junction bases numbered 6, after V lost 6 bases and J lost 1 base. CDR3 length: 16 residues. The CDR3 nucleotides are TGCGCCAGCAGTTACGCGGGGGGGAAGAACACCGGGGAGCTGTTTTTT. It translates to CASSYAGGKNTGELFF.

The rearrangement uses TRBV18 and TRBJ1-2, with D hard to call. This CDR3 spans 13 amino acids. The germline gives CDR1 KGHSH, CDR2 LQKENI. V was trimmed by 3 bases and J by 0 bases, leaving 5 bases between them. The CDR3 DNA follows: TGTGCCAGCTCACCTCAGGCTAACTATGGCTACACCTTC. Amino acids: CASSPQANYGYTF.

The sample holds many counts of this clone. In DNA, the CDR3 is TGTGCCAGCAGCTCTATGACAGGGGGCAGGAACAATGAGCAGTTCTTC. It specifies CASSSMTGGRNNEQFF. The J gene is TRBJ2-1, the V gene TRBV11-3, with 10 bases that match TRBD1. With V trimmed by 4 bases and J by 5 bases, 8 bases remained unmatched. Germline assignment: CDR1 SGHNT and CDR2 YENEEA. The CDR3 spans 16 residues.